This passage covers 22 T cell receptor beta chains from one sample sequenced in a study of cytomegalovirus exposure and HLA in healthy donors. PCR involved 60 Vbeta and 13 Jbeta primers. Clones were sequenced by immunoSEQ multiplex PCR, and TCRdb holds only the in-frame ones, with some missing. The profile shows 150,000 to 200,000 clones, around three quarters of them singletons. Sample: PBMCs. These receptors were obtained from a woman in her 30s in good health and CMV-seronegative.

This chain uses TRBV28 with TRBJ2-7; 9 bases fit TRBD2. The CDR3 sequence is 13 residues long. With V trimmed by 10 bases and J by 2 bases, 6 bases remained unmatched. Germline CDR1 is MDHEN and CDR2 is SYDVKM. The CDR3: CATLSGRPYEQYF. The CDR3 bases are TGTGCCACCCTTAGCGGGAGACCCTACGAGCAGTACTTC.

This chain's CDR3 is CASSPWTSGSHNEQFF. For the CDR3, the DNA is TGTGCCAGTAGCCCTTGGACTAGCGGGAGTCACAATGAGCAGTTCTTC. The V call is TRBV19, the J call TRBJ2-1; 13 nucleotides agree with TRBD2. V gave up 6 bases and J gave up 5 bases; unmatched junction bases: 7. Germline lookup yields CDR1 LNHDA and CDR2 SQIVND (reference sequence). The CDR3 spans 16 residues.

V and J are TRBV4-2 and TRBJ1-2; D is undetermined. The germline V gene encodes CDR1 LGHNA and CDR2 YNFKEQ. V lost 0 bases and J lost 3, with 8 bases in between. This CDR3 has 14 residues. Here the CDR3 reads CASSQEIEDYGYTF. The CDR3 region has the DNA TGTGCCAGCAGCCAAGAGATAGAAGACTATGGCTACACCTTC.

The CDR3 DNA reads TGTGCCAGCAGCCCATACAGGGTGGGGATGGGCGAGCAGTACTTC. The encoded protein is CASSPYRVGMGEQYF. This chain connects TRBV7-3 to TRBJ2-7; D might be TRBD1 (6 bases). The CDR3 extends over 15 amino acids. With 5 bases removed from V and 6 bases from J, the gap between germline ends came to 20 bases. Germline CDR1 reads SGHTA; CDR2 reads FQGTGA. Complete variable domain (other parts from reference TRBV7-3 and TRBJ2-7): GAGVSQTPSNKVTEKGKYVELRCDPISGHTALYWYRQSLGQGPEFLIYFQGTGAADDSGLPNDRFFAVRPEGSVSTLKIQRTERGDSAVYLCASSPYRVGMGEQYFGPGTRLTVT.

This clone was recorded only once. CDR3 nucleotide sequence: TGTGCCAGCAGTTTACCAGGGTACTATGGCTACACCTTC. Protein product: CASSLPGYYGYTF. V and J are TRBV28 and TRBJ1-2; a weak D match, TRBD1 (5 bases). This CDR3 has 13 amino acids. Germline-derived CDR1 and CDR2 are MDHEN and SYDVKM. Trimming shortened V by 2 bases and J by 3 bases, and 7 bases separated the two germline ends.

The chain's CDR3 is CASTPSWDFLYEQYF. In DNA, the CDR3 is TGTGCCAGCACCCCTAGTTGGGACTTTTTGTACGAGCAGTACTTC. This chain links TRBV6-5 with TRBJ2-7, with TRBD2 as a possible D gene (6 bases). The CDR3 contains 15 residues. The V gene's germline CDR1 is MNHEY and CDR2 SVGAGI. The V gene lost 7 bases and the J gene lost 4 bases, with 20 bases spanning the gap.

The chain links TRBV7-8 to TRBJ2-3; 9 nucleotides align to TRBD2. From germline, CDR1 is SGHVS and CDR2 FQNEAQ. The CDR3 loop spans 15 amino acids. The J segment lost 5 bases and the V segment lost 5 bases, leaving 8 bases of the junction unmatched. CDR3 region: CASSIIAGVGDTQYF. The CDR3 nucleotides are TGTGCCAGCAGCATTATAGCGGGAGTAGGAGATACGCAGTATTTT. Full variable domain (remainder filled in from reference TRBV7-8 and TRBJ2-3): GAGVSQSPRYKVAKRGQDVALRCDPISGHVSLFWYQQALGQGPEFLTYFQNEAQLDKSGLPSDRFFAERPEGSVSTLKIQRTQQEDSAVYLCASSIIAGVGDTQYFGPGTRLTVL.

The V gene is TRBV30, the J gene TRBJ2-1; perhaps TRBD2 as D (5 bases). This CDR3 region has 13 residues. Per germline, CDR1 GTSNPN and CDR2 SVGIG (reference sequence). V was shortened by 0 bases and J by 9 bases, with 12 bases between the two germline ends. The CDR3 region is CAWSVRGSSEQFF. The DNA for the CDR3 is TGTGCCTGGAGTGTACGGGGTAGCAGTGAGCAGTTCTTC.

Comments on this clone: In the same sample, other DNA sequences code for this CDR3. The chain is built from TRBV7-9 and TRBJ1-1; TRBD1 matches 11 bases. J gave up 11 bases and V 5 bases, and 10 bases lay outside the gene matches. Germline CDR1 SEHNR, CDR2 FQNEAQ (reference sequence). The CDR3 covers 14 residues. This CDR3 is CASSHRTGGLEAFF. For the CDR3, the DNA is TGTGCCAGCAGCCACCGGACAGGGGGCTTAGAGGCTTTCTTT.

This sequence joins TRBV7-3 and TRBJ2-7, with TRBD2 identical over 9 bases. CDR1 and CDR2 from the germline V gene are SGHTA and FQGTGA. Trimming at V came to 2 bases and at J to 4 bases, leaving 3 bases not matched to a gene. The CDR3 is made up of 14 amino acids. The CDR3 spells CASSLGGGAYEQYF. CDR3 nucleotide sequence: TGTGCCAGCAGCTTAGGCGGGGGGGCGTACGAGCAGTACTTC.

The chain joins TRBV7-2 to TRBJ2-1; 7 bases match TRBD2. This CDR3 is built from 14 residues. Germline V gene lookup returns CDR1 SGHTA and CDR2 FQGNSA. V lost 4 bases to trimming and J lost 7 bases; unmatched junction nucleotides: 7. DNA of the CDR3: TGTGCCAGCAGCTCGTCGGGGGGTGTAAATGAGCAGTTCTTC. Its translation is CASSSSGGVNEQFF.

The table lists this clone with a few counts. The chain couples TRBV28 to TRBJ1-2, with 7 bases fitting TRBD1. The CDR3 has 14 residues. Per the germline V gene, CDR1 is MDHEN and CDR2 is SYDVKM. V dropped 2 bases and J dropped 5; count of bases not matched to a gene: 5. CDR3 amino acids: CASSLRDSVYGYTF. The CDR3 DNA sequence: TGTGCCAGCAGTTTAAGGGACAGCGTGTATGGCTACACCTTC.

The DNA of the CDR3 is TGTGCCAGCAGTAACCTAGCGGAACCCTCCTACGAGCAGTACTTC. Translated, it gives CASSNLAEPSYEQYF. This chain links TRBV27 with TRBJ2-7; 7 bases match TRBD2. This CDR3 contains 15 residues. J gave up 0 bases and V 5 bases, and 7 bases lay outside the gene matches. Germline CDR1 reads MNHEY; CDR2 reads SMNVEV (reference sequence).

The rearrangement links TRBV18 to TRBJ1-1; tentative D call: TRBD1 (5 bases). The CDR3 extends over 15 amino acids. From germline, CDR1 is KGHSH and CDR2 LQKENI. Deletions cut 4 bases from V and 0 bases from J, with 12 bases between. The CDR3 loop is CASSLWGEMNTEAFF. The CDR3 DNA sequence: TGTGCCAGCTCACTCTGGGGCGAGATGAACACTGAAGCTTTCTTT.

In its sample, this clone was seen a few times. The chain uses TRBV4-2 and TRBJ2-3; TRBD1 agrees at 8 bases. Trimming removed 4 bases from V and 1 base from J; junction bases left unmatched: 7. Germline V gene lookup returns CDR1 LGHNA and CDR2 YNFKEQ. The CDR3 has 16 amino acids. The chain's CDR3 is CASSPQGAPGTDTQYF. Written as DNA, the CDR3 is TGTGCCAGCAGCCCCCAGGGGGCGCCTGGCACAGATACGCAGTATTTT.

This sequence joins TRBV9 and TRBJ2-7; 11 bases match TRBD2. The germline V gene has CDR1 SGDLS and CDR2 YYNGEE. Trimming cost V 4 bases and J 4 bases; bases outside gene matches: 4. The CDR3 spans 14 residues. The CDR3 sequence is CASSTGLAEYEQYF. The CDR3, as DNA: TGTGCCAGCAGCACGGGACTAGCGGAGTACGAGCAGTACTTC. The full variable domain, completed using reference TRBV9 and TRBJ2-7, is DSGVTQTPKHLITATGQRVTLRCSPRSGDLSVYWYQQSLDQGLQFLIQYYNGEERAKGNILERFSAQQFPDLHSELNLSSLELGDSALYFCASSTGLAEYEQYFGPGTRLTVT.

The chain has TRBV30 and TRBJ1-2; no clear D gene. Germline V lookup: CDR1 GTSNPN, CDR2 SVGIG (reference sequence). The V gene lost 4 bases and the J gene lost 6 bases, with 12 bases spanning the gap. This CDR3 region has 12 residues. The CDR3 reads CAWTQWFNGYTF. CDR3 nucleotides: TGTGCCTGGACCCAGTGGTTTAATGGCTACACCTTC. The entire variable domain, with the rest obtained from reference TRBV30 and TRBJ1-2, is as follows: SQTIHQWPATLVQPVGSPLSLECTVEGTSNPNLYWYRQAAGRGLQLLFYSVGIGQISSEVPQNLSASRPQDRQFILSSKKLLLSDSGFYLCAWTQWFNGYTFGSGTRLTVV.

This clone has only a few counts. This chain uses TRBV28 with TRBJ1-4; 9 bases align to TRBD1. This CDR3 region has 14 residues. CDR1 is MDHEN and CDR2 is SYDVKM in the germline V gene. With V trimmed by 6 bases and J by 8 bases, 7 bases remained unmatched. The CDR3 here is CASRWTGAGEKLFF. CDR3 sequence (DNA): TGTGCCAGCAGATGGACAGGGGCCGGGGAAAAACTGTTTTTT.

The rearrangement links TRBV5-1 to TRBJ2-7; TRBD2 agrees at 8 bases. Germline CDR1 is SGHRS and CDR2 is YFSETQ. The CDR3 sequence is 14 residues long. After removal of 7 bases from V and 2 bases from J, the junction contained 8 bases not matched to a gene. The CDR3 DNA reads TGCGCCAGCGGTCCAAGCGGGGGAACCTACGAGCAGTACTTC. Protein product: CASGPSGGTYEQYF.

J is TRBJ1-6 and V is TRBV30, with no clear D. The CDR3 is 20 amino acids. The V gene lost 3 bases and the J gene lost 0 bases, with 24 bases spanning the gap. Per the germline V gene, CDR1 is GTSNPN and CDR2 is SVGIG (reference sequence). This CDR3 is CAWSGTTARAAASYNSPLHF. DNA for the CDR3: TGTGCCTGGAGCGGAACGACGGCGAGGGCGGCCGCCTCCTATAATTCACCCCTCCACTTT.

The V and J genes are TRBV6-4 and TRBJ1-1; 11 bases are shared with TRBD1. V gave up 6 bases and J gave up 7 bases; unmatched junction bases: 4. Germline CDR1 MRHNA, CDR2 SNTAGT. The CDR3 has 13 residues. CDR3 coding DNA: TGTGCCAGCAGGGGACAGGGGGACGGTGAAGCTTTCTTT. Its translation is CASRGQGDGEAFF.

DNA of the CDR3: TGTGCCATCAGAAGAGAGGAGAACACTGAAGCTTTCTTT. Translating gives CAIRREENTEAFF. The chain carries TRBV10-3 and TRBJ1-1; D unresolved. The CDR3 is 13 residues long. Germline V gives CDR1 ENHRY, CDR2 SYGVKD. V dropped 6 bases and J dropped 1 base, with 9 bases sitting between them.